The 20 T cell receptor beta chains below come from one sample, sequenced in a study of T-cell reconstitution after alpha-beta-depleted transplantation in children. A library of TCRbeta sequences, prepared with unique molecular identifiers, was generated. TCRdb processed the PCR reads anew with MiXCR; each CDR3 protein has one entry. Altogether 450,000 to 550,000 distinct CDR3 sequences are present, 11% being singletons, with the ten largest covering 11% to 15%. This specimen was PBMCs, mostly from graft donor cells, taken 180 days after TCRalphabeta/CD19-depleted stem cell transplant. These receptors originate from a female patient aged 2-9 years who had a stem cell transplant for aplastic anemia, so the T cells may come from the graft donor.

This clonotype was counted ten times or more. The J gene is TRBJ2-5, the V gene TRBV24-1; D possibly corresponds to TRBD2 (5 bases). The CDR3 contains 14 residues. Germline CDR1 reads KGHDR; CDR2 reads SFDVKD. Trimming removed 7 bases at V and 1 base at J, with 12 bases between. The CDR3 DNA reads as TGTGCCACCAGCCAGACGGGGAGCCAAGAGACCCAGTACTTC. Protein product: CATSQTGSQETQYF.

This clonotype has only a few counts. This rearrangement joins TRBV21-1 to TRBJ2-7; the D call in the table, TRBD2, was not verified against the DNA. TRBV21-1 is deemed a pseudogene. The CDR3 is 13 amino acids. The DNA of the CDR3 is TGTGCCAGCTTAGGGCTATCCTCCTACGAGCAGTACTTC. It translates to CASLGLSSYEQYF.

V usage is TRBV6-5 and J usage is TRBJ1-4; 7 bases match TRBD1. From germline, CDR1 is MNHEY and CDR2 SVGAGI. V lost 0 bases to trimming and J lost 5 bases; unmatched junction nucleotides: 15. CDR3 size: 19 residues. The CDR3 loop is CASSYSLTSAGQSNEKLFF. CDR3 DNA: TGTGCCAGCAGTTACTCCCTCACTTCGGCGGGACAGTCGAATGAAAAACTGTTTTTT.

The table lists this clonotype with a few counts. The chain employs TRBV4-1 and TRBJ2-1; 14 nucleotides align to TRBD2. There are 18 residues in the CDR3. The junction had 11 bases not matched to a gene; V was cut back by 0 bases and J by 10 bases. Germline CDR1 reads MGHRA; CDR2 reads YSYEKL. Here the CDR3 reads CASSQDRGLAGDIQEQFF. The CDR3 DNA reads TGCGCCAGCAGCCAAGATAGGGGACTAGCGGGAGACATTCAAGAGCAGTTCTTC.

The gene calls are TRBV28 and TRBJ2-7; TRBD2 aligns across 9 bases. J was trimmed by 2 bases and V by 3 bases; bases with no gene match: 11. Per germline, CDR1 MDHEN and CDR2 SYDVKM. This CDR3 is built from 17 residues. The CDR3 loop is CASSLIAGAVVAYEQYF. The CDR3 region has the DNA TGTGCCAGCAGTTTGATAGCGGGAGCGGTCGTGGCCTACGAGCAGTACTTC.

This clonotype has only one observation. The junction does not match germline at one end; this may be a read error. The chain links TRBV27 to TRBJ2-7; no firm D call. From germline, CDR1 is MNHEY and CDR2 SMNVEV (reference sequence). The CDR3 contains 15 residues. CDR3 nucleotides: TGTGCCAGCAGTTTATCCCCAAGAAGCTCCTGCGAGCAGTACTTC. It is translated as CASSLSPRSSCEQYF.

V and J are TRBV29-1 and TRBJ2-1; 9 bases align to TRBD2. This CDR3 spans 14 amino acids. With 7 bases clipped from V and 0 bases from J, the junction kept 4 bases outside the gene matches. CDR1 is SQVTM, CDR2 ANQGSEA, per germline. CDR3 in DNA: TGCAGCGCTAGCGGGACGACCTCCTACAATGAGCAGTTCTTC. Translated: CSASGTTSYNEQFF.

In this sample, this clonotype turned up a few times. The V gene is TRBV5-6, the J gene TRBJ2-7; D possibly corresponds to TRBD1 (6 bases). This CDR3 is 13 amino acids long. V was pared by 1 base and J by 4 bases, with 9 bases between. Per germline, CDR1 SGHDT and CDR2 YYEEEE. The CDR3 nucleotides read TGTGCCAGCAGCTTGCCACAGGGTTACGAGCAGTACTTC. It yields the protein CASSLPQGYEQYF.

The rearrangement joins TRBV18 to TRBJ2-5; TRBD2 matches at 13 bases. The CDR3 loop spans 19 amino acids. The junction had 18 bases not matched to a gene; V was cut back by 6 bases and J by 5 bases. Germline V gene lookup returns CDR1 KGHSH and CDR2 LQKENI. CDR3 DNA sequence: TGTGCCAGCTCCCGGAAGTTACCGGGACTAGCGGGACCAGAGGAGACCCAGTACTTC. It encodes CASSRKLPGLAGPEETQYF.

This clonotype was picked up many times. The chain links TRBV5-1 to TRBJ2-7; 9 nucleotides agree with TRBD2. This CDR3 contains 14 residues. Germline V gene sequence: CDR1 SGHRS, CDR2 YFSETQ. The V segment lost 7 bases and the J segment 2 bases; nucleotides outside the gene matches: 7. The CDR3 DNA is TGCGCCAGCCTTAGCGGGAGTGGGGCCTACGAGCAGTACGTC. This encodes CASLSGSGAYEQYV.

The chain combines TRBV14 with TRBJ2-1; weak D call: TRBD2 (7 bases). V was cut by 1 base and J by 2 bases, with 12 bases left in between. The CDR3 spans 16 residues. Looked up from germline, CDR1 is SGHDN and CDR2 is FVKESK. The CDR3 coding sequence is TGTGCCAGCAGCCAAGTAGGGGGGGGGACCTACAATGAGCAGTTCTTC. Translating gives CASSQVGGGTYNEQFF.

This chain joins TRBV5-1 and TRBJ1-1; D is unresolved. V was cut by 0 bases and J by 1 base, with 10 bases left in between. The CDR3 runs to 15 residues. Germline V gives CDR1 SGHRS, CDR2 YFSETQ. Written as DNA, the CDR3 is TGCGCCAGCAGCTTGGTAGCAGTTCAGAACACTGAAGCTTTCTTT. Translation gives CASSLVAVQNTEAFF. Combining the CDR3 with reference TRBV5-1 and TRBJ1-1 gives the whole variable domain KAGVTQTPRYLIKTRGQQVTLSCSPISGHRSVSWYQQTPGQGLQFLFEYFSETQRNKGNFPGRFSGRQFSNSRSEMNVSTLELGDSALYLCASSLVAVQNTEAFFGQGTRLTVV.

Concerning this clonotype itself: Mismatch with germline at one junction end may stem from a read error. The chain links TRBV4-3 to TRBJ1-6, with D hard to call. Germline V CDR1 and CDR2: LGHNA, YSLEER. The CDR3 is 17 amino acids. CDR3 nucleotide sequence: TGCGCCAGCAGCCAAGACCCAGTTCGCTCCTATAATTCACCCCTCCACTTC. This codes for CASSQDPVRSYNSPLHF.

This clonotype was counted ten times or more. In DNA, the CDR3 is TGTGCCAGCAGCTACCTCGACAGTAGACAGACTGAAGCTTTCTTT. It specifies CASSYLDSRQTEAFF. This chain uses TRBV7-9 with TRBJ1-1; D possibly corresponds to TRBD1 (5 bases). V was cut by 4 bases and J by 5 bases, with 17 bases left in between. Germline V gives CDR1 SEHNR, CDR2 FQNEAQ (reference sequence). The CDR3 loop spans 15 amino acids. Full variable domain (missing parts from reference TRBV7-9 and TRBJ1-1): DTGVSQNPRHKITKRGQNVTFRCDPISEHNRLYWYRQTLGQGPEFLTYFQNEAQLEKSRLLSDRFSAERPKGSFSTLEIQRTEQGDSAMYLCASSYLDSRQTEAFFGQGTRLTVV.

This sequence joins TRBV28 and TRBJ2-3, with 7 bases aligning to TRBD2. CDR1 is MDHEN, CDR2 SYDVKM, per germline. The CDR3 has 14 amino acids. Trimming cost V 5 bases and J 5 bases; bases outside gene matches: 7. The CDR3 coding sequence is TGTGCCAGCAGTCTGAGCGGGGCTGGAGATACGCAGTATTTT. Its translation is CASSLSGAGDTQYF.

At least ten counts were recorded for this clonotype. J is TRBJ2-7 and V is TRBV27; tentatively, D is TRBD1 (6 bases). V shed 5 bases and J shed 3 bases, with 11 bases lying between them. Germline CDR1 reads MNHEY; CDR2 reads SMNVEV (reference sequence). This CDR3 has 13 residues. As DNA, the CDR3 is TGTGCCAGCAGTCATGACAGGCTCTACGAGCAGTACTTC. It codes for CASSHDRLYEQYF.

In DNA, the CDR3 is TGTGCCAGCAGTTGGGGACAGGGCAGAATGTACACTGAAGCTTTCTTT. It translates to CASSWGQGRMYTEAFF. The chain carries TRBV28 and TRBJ1-1, with 9 bases aligning to TRBD1. Germline V lookup: CDR1 MDHEN, CDR2 SYDVKM. With V trimmed by 4 bases and J by 3 bases, 9 bases remained unmatched. There are 16 residues in the CDR3.

This clonotype was detected a few times. J is TRBJ2-1 and V is TRBV3-1; 8 bases align to TRBD2. Germline loops: CDR1 LGHDT, CDR2 YNNKEL (reference sequence). CDR3 size: 15 residues. V shed 1 base, J shed 8 bases, and the junction held 7 bases outside the gene matches. DNA of the CDR3: TGTGCCAGCAGCCAAGGGGGACTAGTCGGGGATGAGCAGTTCTTC. It encodes CASSQGGLVGDEQFF.

The J gene is TRBJ2-2, the V gene TRBV12-3 or TRBV12-4, with TRBD2 as a possible D gene (5 bases). The CDR3 is 14 residues long. Trimming took off 6 bases at V and 7 bases at J, with 15 bases between the two ends. The DNA for the CDR3 is TGTGCCAGCAGAAGACTAAGTGTAGTCGGGGAGCTGTTTTTT. Translating gives CASRRLSVVGELFF.

This clonotype was counted many times. The chain combines TRBV6-2 or TRBV6-3 with TRBJ2-2; 7 bases are a match to TRBD1. V shed 6 bases, J shed 1 base, and the junction held 5 bases outside the gene matches. The CDR3 runs to 15 residues. Germline-derived CDR1 and CDR2 are MNHEY and SVGEGT. This chain's CDR3 is CASRNDRVNTGELFF. DNA for the CDR3: TGTGCCAGCAGAAACGACAGGGTGAACACCGGGGAGCTGTTTTTT.